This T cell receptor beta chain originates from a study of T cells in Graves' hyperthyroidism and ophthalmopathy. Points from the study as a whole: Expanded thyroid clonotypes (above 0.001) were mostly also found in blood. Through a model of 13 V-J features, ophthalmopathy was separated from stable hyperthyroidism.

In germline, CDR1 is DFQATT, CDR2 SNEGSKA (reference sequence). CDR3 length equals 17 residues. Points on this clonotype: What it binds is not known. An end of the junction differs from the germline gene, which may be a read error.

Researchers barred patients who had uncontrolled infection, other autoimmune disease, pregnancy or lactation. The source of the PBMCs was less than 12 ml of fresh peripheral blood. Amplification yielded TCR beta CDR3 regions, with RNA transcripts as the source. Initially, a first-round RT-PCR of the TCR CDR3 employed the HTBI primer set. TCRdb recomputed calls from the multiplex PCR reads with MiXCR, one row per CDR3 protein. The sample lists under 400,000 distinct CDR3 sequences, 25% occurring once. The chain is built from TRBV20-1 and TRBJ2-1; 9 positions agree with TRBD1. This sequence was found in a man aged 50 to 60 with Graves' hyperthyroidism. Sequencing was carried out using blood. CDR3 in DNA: TGCAGTGCTAGGGACAGGGGTTTTGCGGGGCCCTACAATGAGCAGTCCTTC. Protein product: CSARDRGFAGPYNEQSF.